The rows below give T cell receptor beta chains drawn from one sample of a study of blood T cell repertoires in COVID-19. TCRdb keeps only in-frame clones here, not all; method: immunoSEQ multiplex PCR. This sample carries around 200,000 clones, about 84% of them seen once, and the ten largest clones take nearly 7.5%. The sequenced sample consisted of PBMCs or T cells enriched from blood (not recorded which). These receptors all come from a woman in her thirties or forties with acute COVID-19. Each CDR3 is given with its conserved first and last residue.

>TRBV12-5|TRBJ1-6
CASGPEANDNSPLHF
>TRBV6-5|TRBJ1-2
CASSWTGNYGYTF
>TRBV6-4|TRBJ2-7
CASSPRGEQYF
>TRBV2|TRBJ1-5
CASRWRVGNQPQHF
>TRBV30|TRBJ2-3
CAWSGGGQEFTDTQYF
>TRBV24-1|TRBJ2-1
CATSDHTGQGAYNEQFF
>TRBV30|TRBJ1-5
CALVTGGNQPQHF
>TRBV4-1|TRBJ1-5
CASSQDYPDRGRAQPQHF
>TRBV2|TRBJ2-3
CASSAGRGTDTQYF
>TRBV5-8|TRBJ1-5
CASSAGLGNQPQHF
>TRBV5-1|TRBJ2-5
CASSLITGATPETQYF
>TRBV28|TRBJ1-3
CASGQAHSGNTIYF
>TRBV4-1|TRBJ1-4
CASSPQGTNEKLFF
>TRBV6-5|TRBJ1-6
CASRRGSEDSPLHF
>TRBV5-6|TRBJ2-3
CASKATSWYSTDTQYF
>TRBV15|TRBJ2-5
CATSRDTGGRETQYF
>TRBV19|TRBJ2-5
CASRGAAETQYF
>TRBV5-1|TRBJ2-2
CASRRWGLAVANTGELFF
>TRBV10-2|TRBJ2-1
CASSDGWDRGYNEQFF
>TRBV7-9|TRBJ1-1
CASSPGTATEAFF
>TRBV4-2|TRBJ1-1
CASSQAVNTEAFF
>TRBV19|TRBJ2-3
CATKDSASTDTQYF
>TRBV7-8|TRBJ2-2
CASSLFDLVRAGGNTGELFF
>TRBV7-2|TRBJ1-2
CASSTPQGFNYGYTF
>TRBV7-9|TRBJ1-4
CASSSLGGDEKLFF
>TRBV19|TRBJ2-7
CASSAVTAYEQYF
>TRBV2|TRBJ1-3
CASSEIGDTGTGNTIYF
>TRBV14|TRBJ1-3
CASSRFRGGNTIYF
>TRBV7-2|TRBJ2-7
CASSLEWREGAYEQYF
>TRBV15|TRBJ2-3
CATSMPREGYTDTQYF
>TRBV9|TRBJ1-1
CASSPTEAFF
>TRBV7-2|TRBJ2-7
CASTKLRGNYEQYF
>TRBV11-2|TRBJ2-1
CASSTIDEQFF
>TRBV7-9|TRBJ2-3
CASSYGQGLITDTQYF
>TRBV6-1|TRBJ1-3
CASAAQRGNTIYF
>TRBV4-1|TRBJ1-2
CASSFRNTGFYGYTF